Each of the 4 T cell receptor beta chains below was sequenced from the same sample in a study of graft-versus-host responses after intestinal transplantation. Assay: immunoSEQ multiplex PCR; the TCRdb copy retains only in-frame clones and omits some. The sample has roughly 23,000 clones, 90% seen once. The input for sequencing was PBMCs, taken around 40 days after intestinal transplant. The source of these receptors is a human patient who received an intestinal transplant, so some T cells may come from the graft donor.

The chain employs TRBV5-3 and TRBJ2-5; 7 bases align to TRBD2. TRBV5-3 is designated an ORF whose function remains uncertain. After removal of 2 bases from V and 4 bases from J, the junction contained 5 bases not matched to a gene. The CDR3 totals 14 residues. The CDR3 DNA reads TGTGCCAGAAGCTTCGGGGGGTTTATAGAGACCCAGTACTTC. Its protein product is CARSFGGFIETQYF.

The chain links TRBV30 to TRBJ2-2; D gene ambiguous. The germline V and J ends were trimmed by 4 bases and 4 bases, with 7 bases remaining between them. The CDR3 consists of 12 residues. Germline CDR1 is GTSNPN and CDR2 is SVGIG (reference sequence). The CDR3 is CAWTGLTGELFF. The DNA for the CDR3 is TGTGCCTGGACAGGCCTCACCGGGGAGCTGTTTTTT. The whole variable domain, filled in from reference TRBV30 and TRBJ2-2, reads SQTIHQWPATLVQPVGSPLSLECTVEGTSNPNLYWYRQAAGRGLQLLFYSVGIGQISSEVPQNLSASRPQDRQFILSSKKLLLSDSGFYLCAWTGLTGELFFGEGSRLTVL.

The rearrangement joins TRBV9 to TRBJ1-5; D perhaps matches TRBD1 (5 bases). The CDR3 is 15 amino acids. Germline assignment: CDR1 SGDLS and CDR2 YYNGEE. V was shortened by 0 bases and J by 7 bases, with 14 bases between the two germline ends. The chain's CDR3 is CASSVEGREGQPQHF. The CDR3 DNA reads as TGTGCCAGCAGCGTAGAGGGCAGGGAGGGCCAGCCCCAGCATTTT.

The J gene is TRBJ2-5, the V gene TRBV7-9; 7 bases fit TRBD1. V was clipped by 1 base and J by 5 bases; unmatched bases: 7. The germline V gene has CDR1 SEHNR and CDR2 FQNEAQ (reference sequence). The CDR3 spans 15 residues. The CDR3 DNA reads as TGTGCCAGCAGCTTAGACCGGGACAGTTGGGAGACCCAGTACTTC. Translating it yields CASSLDRDSWETQYF.